This TCR beta chain was identified in a study of cytomegalovirus exposure and HLA in healthy donors. Study-wide findings and caveats: Fewer N-insertions than the approximately 700-donor mean were reportedly shown by an Asian-associated ancestry cluster in a later analysis.

The germline V and J ends were trimmed by 4 bases and 0 bases, with 12 bases remaining between them. Germline loops: CDR1 MDHEN, CDR2 SYDVKM. CDR3 length: 15 amino acids. Amplification used 60 Vbeta primers and 13 Jbeta primers. Measured with immunoSEQ multiplex PCR; TCRdb has only the in-frame clones, and not every one. In the table there are almost 85,000 clones, over 75% of which are singletons. Comment on this clone: Its matching antigen is unknown.

The V call is TRBV28, the J call TRBJ1-2; D not resolved. The receptor was derived from a male donor in good health and CMV-seropositive. Sequencing input: PBMCs. The DNA for the CDR3 is TGTGCCAGCAGTTCGAGACTGAGAGCTAACTATGGCTACACCTTC. It translates to CASSSRLRANYGYTF.